This TCR beta chain emerged from a study of regulatory T cells in long-lasting Graves disease (dated by TCRdb to the early 2020s). With regard to the full study: Persistent Graves' disease was defined as antithyroid drug treatment for over 5 years with persistently positive TSH receptor autoantibodies. Peripheral blood TCR sequencing and RNA sequencing compared persistent Graves' disease patients with newly diagnosed Graves' disease patients. The study was registered as a clinical trial and conducted in China. TCR sequencing covered 13 persistent and some 20 newly diagnosed Graves' disease patients, some 33 samples in total. Antithyroid drugs had been taken for 10 to 13 years on average by persistent Graves' disease patients in the clinical cohort. What the authors observed across the whole study: Persistent Graves' disease patients showed lower TCR Shannon entropy and fewer highly expanded clones than newly diagnosed patients, suggesting clonal expansion. The study examined only peripheral blood because the primary lesion, thyroid tissue, could not be accessed. The small sample size was acknowledged by the authors as a limitation that may reduce accuracy. Persistent patients shared more public clonotypes among themselves (under 3,000) than newly diagnosed patients did (more than 950). Only the TCR beta chain was sequenced and analyzed. Preferential use of TRBV28, TRBJ1-2 and TRBJ2-5 was observed in persistent disease, whereas TRBV20-1 and TRBJ2-1 were favored in newly diagnosed disease.

This clonotype has only a few counts. Its binding antigen is unknown. Base qualities are not at hand, and no much larger clone is one base apart. Unmatched junction bases come to 9, with V trimmed by 5 bases and J by 9 bases. Per the germline V gene (reference sequence), SEHNR is the CDR1 and FQNEAQ is the CDR2. Counted from cysteine to phenylalanine, this CDR3 has 15 amino acids. This entry keeps only the CDR3 DNA: 45 bases, framed from base 1. The library relied on multiplex PCR. Sequenced using an Illumina HiSeq 4000. iRepertoire HTBI primers and Arm-PCR amplification of CDR3 regions were used to construct TCR beta libraries. PCR products were gel purified before sequencing. As for the authors' bioinformatics: Across samples, roughly 60 TRBV and approximately 15 TRBJ segments were identified and used for gene usage analysis of CDR3 amino acid clonotypes. COPE and FqMerger were used to merge the filtered high-quality paired reads into contigs. BLAST was used to align contigs to IMGT TRBV, TRBD and TRBJ reference genes, and CDR3 was defined according to IMGT. Any clonotype with a frequency above 0.1% was classified as a highly expanded clone. Shannon entropy was used to measure repertoire diversity, and the Gini coefficient was used to measure V-J evenness. A clonotype was considered public if more than one individual shared it. The public reads were run again by TCRdb, first through fastp at Q25 and then through MiXCR, and only productive beta chains were kept. All rows with the same CDR3 protein become a single entry with the most common DNA and genes. The V and J calls, along with clone size, are taken from TCRdb and not from the paper's own processing. In this sample the table shows 400,000 to 500,000 distinct CDR3 sequences, 22% of which occur a single time. 13% of the sample rests with the top ten.

Explained via the paper, the time point label denotes: persistent/refractory GD, antithyroid drugs over 5 years with positive TRAb. For both TCR sequencing and RNA sequencing, RNA was extracted from PBMCs in TRIzol. Graves' disease was diagnosed according to American Thyroid Association guidelines. The patients came from an endocrinology department in Xi'an, China. Each patient gave roughly 8.4 milliliters of peripheral blood, collected in an EDTA anticoagulant tube. Ficoll Paque Plus density gradient separation was used to isolate PBMCs, and no further T cell sorting was performed. An Agilent 2100 Bioanalyzer and agarose gel were used to check RNA quality, while a NanoDrop 2000 measured RNA concentration.

This TCR was recovered from a female donor with Graves disease. The chain joins TRBV7-9 to TRBJ1-6; TRBD1 agrees with 8 junctional bases. The sample was peripheral blood mononuclear cells (PBMCs), taken when the disease was refractory, from a patient treated with antithyroid drugs. This receptor has the CDR3 CASSRQGAGLSPLHF. The nucleotide sequence reads as follows: TGTGCCAGCAGCAGGCAGGGGGCAGGGCTTTCACCCCTCCACTTT.